This T cell receptor (beta chain) stems from a study of shared clonotypes between healthy human individuals. Study-wide background: CD4 naive cells filled three plates per donor, CD4 memory three, CD8 naive two and CD8 memory one.

Each subset's genomic DNA was split evenly across several immunoSEQ plates. Profiling relied on immunoSEQ multiplex PCR, and the TCRdb table lists in-frame clones only, not all of them. The data contain about 1 million clones, around 76% of them singletons. The V end was cut by 6 bases, the J end by 6 bases, with 6 bases between. This CDR3 spans 11 amino acids. CDR1 is MNHNS, CDR2 SASEGT, per germline. Into CD45RA+ naive and CD45RA-negative memory subsets, the CD4+ cells were split. The sample taken for sequencing was memory CD4+ T cells sorted from blood. The subset denotes: CD45RA-negative fraction. This receptor was taken from a man between 18 and 35 years old in good health. The chain is built from TRBV6-1 and TRBJ1-5, with D unclear. The CDR3 sequence is CASRQSQPQHF. The CDR3 coding sequence is TGTGCCAGCAGACAAAGTCAGCCCCAGCATTTT.